The clone carrying this T cell receptor beta chain was seen only a few times. The antigen is unknown. The donors comprised healthy bone marrow donors. PCR was performed using 60 Vbeta and 13 Jbeta primers. Some clones are missing from TCRdb's copy, which holds only in-frame ones; the method was immunoSEQ multiplex PCR. This sample has 200,000 or so clones; 75% to 85% occur once, and the top ten carry less than 0.85%. This entry belongs to a study of cytomegalovirus exposure and HLA in healthy donors. Study findings and constraints: In an earlier analysis, most TCR beta V segments were productive about 87% or about 30% of the time. The authors later found most CMV-associated TCR beta chains appeared HLA-restricted.

CDR1 is SNHLY and CDR2 is FYNNEI in the germline V gene. V dropped 5 bases and J dropped 1 base, with 8 bases sitting between them. The CDR3 is 13 amino acids. What was sequenced was PBMCs. This clonotype was obtained from a woman aged 18 to 35 in good health and CMV-seronegative. The V call is TRBV2, the J call TRBJ1-1; D is uncertain. The CDR3 coding sequence is TGTGCCAGCAGTCCGGACTGGAACACTGAAGCTTTCTTT. This encodes CASSPDWNTEAFF.